This T cell receptor (beta chain) was recorded in a study of blood T cell repertoires in COVID-19. For the study at large: Researchers got acute and convalescent COVID-19 samples from the United States, Italy and Spain. From T cells, B-cell-depleted T cells, or PBMCs came the material, which was cDNA or gDNA.

In the authors' methods: Reference gene primer amplification gave nucleated cell count estimates. Sequenced by immunoSEQ multiplex PCR; TCRdb stores in-frame clones only, minus some. That table furnishes V, J and clone size, whereas the DNA furnished D and trimming. The profile shows around 210,000 clones, around 81% of them singletons. CDR3 length: 15 residues. The V gene lost 3 bases and the J gene lost 1 base, with 13 bases spanning the gap. CDR1 and CDR2 (germline): SGHRS, YFSETQ. This TCR was recovered from a man aged 60 to 69 with COVID-19, enrolled during active disease. This chain joins TRBV5-1 and TRBJ1-1, with D perhaps TRBD1 (6 bases). The sample comprised peripheral blood. In nucleotides, the CDR3 is TGCGCCAGCAGCTCACAGGGACCCAAGAACACTGAAGCTTTCTTT. It codes for CASSSQGPKNTEAFF.